The source of this T cell receptor (beta chain) is a study of post-analysis software for immune sequencing data. Study background: Included among the disease courses, which were recorded for the cohort, were relapsing-remitting, secondary progressive and progressive-relapsing multiple sclerosis.

To note about this clonotype: Antigen: not known.

The length of the CDR3 is 11 residues. General observations from the study: In patients, four to six TRBV segments were more frequent than in controls, with TRBV5-6, TRBV5-1 and TRBV20-1 among them.

Unique molecular identifiers tagged the TCR beta cDNA libraries. MiXCR, applied by TCRdb to the PCR reads, yields one record per CDR3 protein. The sample has some 690,000 distinct CDR3 sequences, roughly three fifths seen once; the top ten hold around 11%. This sequence joins TRBV12-3 or TRBV12-4 and TRBJ2-7; unclear D gene. The J call may be faulty, since TRBJ2-4 better matches the DNA end. The clonotype comes from a girl aged 2-10 years with multiple sclerosis. What was sequenced was blood. The CDR3 DNA follows: TGTGGTTGCCGCTTGGACAACATTCAGTACTTC. Amino acids: CGCRLDNIQYF.